The 24 T cell receptor beta chains presented below share a single source sample, sequenced in a study of T cell repertoires in cytomegalovirus infection. TCRdb fed the reads into MiXCR, producing one record per CDR3 protein. The sample consists of some 220,000 distinct CDR3 sequences, around an eighth of them appearing once. The sample was PBMCs. The receptors shown here come from a human donor in good health (CMV status not recorded). Some clones in this sample may be carry-over from other donors' samples.

This clonotype was picked up many times. The V call is TRBV28, the J call TRBJ1-4, with 7 bases identical to TRBD1. J gave up 12 bases and V 4 bases, and 11 bases lay outside the gene matches. CDR1 MDHEN and CDR2 SYDVKM come from the germline V gene. The CDR3 runs to 14 residues. CDR3 bases: TGTGCCAGCAGTTCCCCCCCGACAGGGCAACAACTGTTTTTT. Amino acid sequence: CASSSPPTGQQLFF.

The sample holds a few counts of this clonotype. This chain uses TRBV19 with TRBJ2-3, with a tentative D call TRBD1 (5 bases). CDR1 LNHDA and CDR2 SQIVND come from the germline V gene (reference sequence). The ends were cut back, 3 bases at V and 7 bases at J, with 11 bases in the middle. The CDR3 is 13 residues long. CDR3 bases: TGTGCCAGTAGTATGCAGGGTCTAAATACGCAGTATTTT. Amino acid sequence: CASSMQGLNTQYF.

The sample holds many counts of this clonotype. The CDR3 coding sequence is TGTGCCAGCAGCTCCCGCGGGGCGGGAGGGGGTGAGCAGTTCTTC. Protein product: CASSSRGAGGGEQFF. The chain links TRBV11-3 to TRBJ2-1; 9 bases line up with TRBD2. V was clipped by 4 bases and J by 9 bases; unmatched bases: 10. Germline V CDR1 and CDR2: SGHNT, YENEEA. The CDR3 consists of 15 residues.

The sample holds many counts of this clonotype. The chain carries TRBV7-2 and TRBJ2-7; tentatively, D is TRBD2 (5 bases). This CDR3 has 14 amino acids. Trimming took off 4 bases at V and 9 bases at J, with 19 bases between the two ends. The V gene's germline CDR1 is SGHTA and CDR2 FQGNSA. CDR3 residues: CASSSPGIPDGQYF. In nucleotides, the CDR3 is TGTGCCAGCAGCTCGCCCGGGATCCCGGACGGGCAGTACTTC. The variable domain in full, with the rest retrieved from reference TRBV7-2 and TRBJ2-7, is GAGVSQSPSNKVTEKGKDVELRCDPISGHTALYWYRQSLGQGLEFLIYFQGNSAPDKSGLPSDRFSAERTGGSVSTLTIQRTQQEDSAVYLCASSSPGIPDGQYFGPGTRLTVT.

The V gene is TRBV6-6, the J gene TRBJ2-5, with D uncertain. Germline CDR1 reads MNHNY; CDR2 reads SVGAGI (reference sequence). Trimming removed 6 bases from V and 4 bases from J, with 9 bases in between. The CDR3 has 12 amino acids. CDR3 coding DNA: TGTGCCAGCAGCGAACCCACAGAGACCCAGTACTTC. It translates to CASSEPTETQYF.

This clonotype occurred many times. The chain combines TRBV28 with TRBJ2-3, with TRBD1 identical over 9 bases. The CDR3 is 16 residues long. CDR1 MDHEN and CDR2 SYDVKM come from the germline V gene. V dropped 4 bases and J dropped 5; count of bases not matched to a gene: 10. The CDR3 nucleotides read TGTGCCAGCAGTTCCTCCGGGACAGGGTTAGGAGATACGCAGTATTTT. The encoded protein is CASSSSGTGLGDTQYF.

This clonotype was found many times. The rearrangement uses TRBV7-2 and TRBJ1-1, with a possible D match to TRBD1 (5 bases). From germline, CDR1 is SGHTA and CDR2 FQGNSA. V shed 4 bases and J shed 0 bases, with 9 bases lying between them. CDR3 length: 14 residues. CDR3 in amino acids: CASSWGGLNTEAFF. CDR3 nucleotides: TGTGCCAGCAGCTGGGGCGGATTGAACACTGAAGCTTTCTTT.

This clonotype occurred many times. This sequence joins TRBV4-2 and TRBJ2-5; D is unresolved. CDR1 LGHNA and CDR2 YNFKEQ come from the germline V gene. CDR3 size: 13 residues. The germline V and J ends were trimmed by 0 bases and 5 bases, with 7 bases remaining between them. The CDR3 loop is CASSQEIGETQYF. The CDR3 DNA sequence: TGTGCCAGCAGCCAAGAAATAGGGGAGACCCAGTACTTC.

This clonotype appeared many times. This chain links TRBV6-2 or TRBV6-3 with TRBJ2-2, with D maybe TRBD1 (5 bases). In germline, CDR1 is MNHEY, CDR2 SVGEGT. There are 15 residues in the CDR3. Trimming took off 0 bases at V and 1 base at J, with 6 bases between the two ends. The CDR3 DNA reads as TGTGCCAGCAGTTACTCGGGGCTGAACACCGGGGAGCTGTTTTTT. Its protein product is CASSYSGLNTGELFF.

A few counts support this clonotype. This chain connects TRBV23-1 to TRBJ2-5, with 7 bases lining up with TRBD1. TRBV23-1 is noted as an ORF with a role that remains uncertain. V lost 4 bases to trimming and J lost 5 bases; unmatched junction nucleotides: 19. The CDR3 totals 18 residues. CDR3 sequence: CASSPRSTLTGSGETQYF. Here the CDR3 DNA reads TGCGCCAGCAGTCCCCGGAGTACTCTGACAGGGTCCGGGGAGACCCAGTACTTC.

The chain employs TRBV27 and TRBJ2-3; perhaps TRBD1 as D (5 bases). Germline loops: CDR1 MNHEY, CDR2 SMNVEV (reference sequence). With 5 bases removed from V and 6 bases from J, the gap between germline ends came to 12 bases. This CDR3 region has 13 residues. CDR3 DNA sequence: TGTGCCAGCAGTCCCCCAGGGTTGGATACGCAGTATTTT. Translated: CASSPPGLDTQYF.

This clonotype was detected only a few times. The rearrangement uses TRBV2 and TRBJ1-6; 7 bases line up with TRBD1. V shed 5 bases and J 8 bases; nucleotides not matched to a gene: 3. The V gene's germline CDR1 is SNHLY and CDR2 FYNNEI. The CDR3 contains 13 residues. The CDR3 loop is CASSTDRDSPLHF. Here the CDR3 DNA reads TGTGCCAGCAGTACAGACAGGGATTCACCCCTCCACTTT.

This clonotype was observed at least ten times. This chain uses TRBV7-2 with TRBJ2-1, with 8 bases matching TRBD1. CDR1 is SGHTA, CDR2 FQGNSA, per germline. There are 15 residues in the CDR3. V was pared by 1 base and J by 4 bases, with 3 bases of the junction left unmatched. The CDR3 coding sequence is TGTGCCAGCAGCTTAGAACAGGGGGGATACAATGAGCAGTTCTTC. Amino acids: CASSLEQGGYNEQFF. The whole variable domain, filled in from reference TRBV7-2 and TRBJ2-1, reads GAGVSQSPSNKVTEKGKDVELRCDPISGHTALYWYRQSLGQGLEFLIYFQGNSAPDKSGLPSDRFSAERTGGSVSTLTIQRTQQEDSAVYLCASSLEQGGYNEQFFGPGTRLTVL.

This clonotype appeared many times. The chain joins TRBV12-3 or TRBV12-4 to TRBJ2-2, with D possibly being TRBD2 (5 bases). V was trimmed by 6 bases and J by 3 bases, leaving 14 bases between them. CDR3 size: 15 residues. The DNA of the CDR3 is TGTGCCAGCAGCCCGGACGGGGTGGACACCGGGGAGCTGTTTTTT. Translating gives CASSPDGVDTGELFF.

The rearrangement links TRBV5-1 to TRBJ2-5; 9 nucleotides agree with TRBD1. This CDR3 is built from 14 residues. Germline-derived CDR1 and CDR2 are SGHRS and YFSETQ. J lost 4 bases, V lost 2 bases, and 3 bases had no gene match. As DNA, the CDR3 is TGCGCCAGCAGCTTCGGGACAGGGACAGAGACCCAGTACTTC. Translated, it gives CASSFGTGTETQYF.

V usage is TRBV7-3 and J usage is TRBJ2-2; D uncertain. The germline V and J ends were trimmed by 2 bases and 4 bases, with 8 bases remaining between them. CDR1 is SGHTA and CDR2 is FQGTGA in the germline V gene. The CDR3 has 14 residues. This CDR3 reads CASSLAAVTGELFF. CDR3 DNA sequence: TGTGCCAGCAGCTTAGCGGCTGTCACCGGGGAGCTGTTTTTT.

This clonotype was observed a handful of times. The chain combines TRBV2 with TRBJ2-1; no definite D call. Deletions cut 5 bases from V and 6 bases from J, with 17 bases between. Per germline, CDR1 SNHLY and CDR2 FYNNEI. The CDR3 covers 15 residues. The CDR3 nucleotides are TGTGCCAGCAGTTTAACTGGGGAACATGGCAATGAGCAGTTCTTC. Translated: CASSLTGEHGNEQFF.

In this sample, this clonotype turned up many times. The chain has TRBV27 and TRBJ2-1; 12 nucleotides match TRBD2. The CDR3 covers 16 residues. Trimming at V came to 4 bases and at J to 7 bases, leaving 8 bases not matched to a gene. The germline gives CDR1 MNHEY, CDR2 SMNVEV (reference sequence). CDR3 protein: CASSSTTSGSWNEQFF. The CDR3 DNA is TGTGCCAGCAGTTCTACGACTAGCGGGAGCTGGAATGAGCAGTTCTTC.

This clonotype was seen many times. The V gene is TRBV7-3, the J gene TRBJ2-2, with 9 nucleotides matching TRBD2. The CDR3 runs to 17 residues. Per the germline V gene, CDR1 is SGHTA and CDR2 is FQGTGA. V lost 5 bases to trimming and J lost 5 bases; unmatched junction nucleotides: 12. CDR3 bases: TGTGCCAGCAGCGCGGGGGTAGCGGGAGCGTTAACCGGGGAGCTGTTTTTT. Amino acids: CASSAGVAGALTGELFF.

The chain employs TRBV29-1 and TRBJ1-2, with D possibly TRBD1 on 5 matching bases. The CDR3 length is 12 residues. Per germline, CDR1 SQVTM and CDR2 ANQGSEA. The V gene lost 7 bases and the J gene lost 8 bases, with 17 bases spanning the gap. The CDR3 nucleotides are TGCAGCGGGGCCGATGGGGGTTCCGGCTACACCTTC. This gives the protein CSGADGGSGYTF.

The chain recombines TRBV5-1 with TRBJ2-1; TRBD2 matches at 7 bases. The trim removed 4 bases at V and 5 bases at J, leaving 12 bases unmatched. The CDR3 has 16 residues. Germline CDR1 is SGHRS and CDR2 is YFSETQ. CDR3 amino acids: CASSAWVSGGNNEQFF. For the CDR3, the DNA is TGCGCCAGCAGCGCGTGGGTGTCGGGAGGAAACAATGAGCAGTTCTTC. The whole variable domain, filled in from reference TRBV5-1 and TRBJ2-1, reads KAGVTQTPRYLIKTRGQQVTLSCSPISGHRSVSWYQQTPGQGLQFLFEYFSETQRNKGNFPGRFSGRQFSNSRSEMNVSTLELGDSALYLCASSAWVSGGNNEQFFGPGTRLTVL.

The chain is built from TRBV19 and TRBJ1-1; 10 bases agree with TRBD1. Germline CDR1 reads LNHDA; CDR2 reads SQIVND (reference sequence). The ends lost 6 bases at V and 2 bases at J; junction bases unmatched: 9. The CDR3 loop spans 16 amino acids. In DNA form, the CDR3 reads TGTGCCAGTAGCTTCGGACAGGGGGTAGGAAACACTGAAGCTTTCTTT. It encodes CASSFGQGVGNTEAFF.

This clonotype has a handful of counts. The chain has TRBV29-1 and TRBJ1-1; a possible D gene is TRBD1 (5 bases). The V end lost 6 bases, the J end lost 3 bases, and 14 bases lay between the germline ends. CDR3 length equals 13 residues. The germline V gene has CDR1 SQVTM and CDR2 ANQGSEA. The CDR3, as DNA: TGCAGCGTGCGCGGGGGTACGGACACTGAAGCTTTCTTT. Encoded protein: CSVRGGTDTEAFF.

This clonotype was counted many times. The chain recombines TRBV6-2 or TRBV6-3 with TRBJ2-1; the D is unclear. The germline V gene encodes CDR1 MNHEY and CDR2 SVGEGT. There are 15 residues in the CDR3. The V and J ends lost 5 bases and 6 bases respectively, with 17 bases between them. CDR3 sequence: CASSQHPPLSNEQFF. CDR3 nucleotides: TGTGCCAGCAGTCAACACCCCCCATTAAGCAATGAGCAGTTCTTC.